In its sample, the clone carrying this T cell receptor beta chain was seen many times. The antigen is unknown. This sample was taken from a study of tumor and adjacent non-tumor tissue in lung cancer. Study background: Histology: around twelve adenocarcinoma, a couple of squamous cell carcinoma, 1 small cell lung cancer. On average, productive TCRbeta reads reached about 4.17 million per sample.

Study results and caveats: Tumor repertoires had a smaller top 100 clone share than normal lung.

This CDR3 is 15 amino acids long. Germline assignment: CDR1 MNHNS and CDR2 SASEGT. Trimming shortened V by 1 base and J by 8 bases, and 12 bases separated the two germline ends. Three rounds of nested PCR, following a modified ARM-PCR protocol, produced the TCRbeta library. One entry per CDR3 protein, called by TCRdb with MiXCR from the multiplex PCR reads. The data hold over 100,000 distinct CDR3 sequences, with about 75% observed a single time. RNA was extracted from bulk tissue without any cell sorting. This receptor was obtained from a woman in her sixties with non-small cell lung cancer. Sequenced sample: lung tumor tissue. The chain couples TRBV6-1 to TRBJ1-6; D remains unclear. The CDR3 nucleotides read TGTGCCAGCAGTGAAGGCCGGCCCCCCTATTCACCCCTCCACTTT. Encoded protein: CASSEGRPPYSPLHF.